The rows below give T cell receptor beta chains drawn from one sample of a study of spatial heterogeneity in lung cancer. One entry per CDR3 protein, called by TCRdb with MiXCR from the 5' RACE reads. The sample yields more than 40,000 distinct CDR3 sequences, approximately 22% seen once. The material was PBMCs, obtained at follow-up. The receptors derive from a female donor with early-stage non-small cell lung cancer. Each CDR3 is given with its conserved first and last residue. A D gene is named only where the DNA matches it firmly. Clone sizes are given selectively: once, few, many, or a class where the clone is expanded.

TRBJ1-5 | TRBV6-6 | - | - | CASSWQGLEQPQHF | TGTGCCAGCAGTTGGCAGGGGCTGGAGCAGCCCCAGCATTTT
TRBJ2-1 | TRBV5-4 | TRBD2 | few | CASSLALAGVHEQFF | TGTGCCAGCAGCTTGGCGCTAGCGGGAGTTCATGAGCAGTTCTTC
TRBJ2-7 | TRBV29-1 | TRBD1 | - | CSVEGQGAYEQYF | TGCAGCGTTGAGGGACAGGGCGCCTACGAGCAGTACTTC
TRBJ2-3 | TRBV25-1 | - | many | CASSPAGRTDTQYF | TGTGCCAGCTCCCCCGCAGGCCGCACAGATACGCAGTATTTT
TRBJ2-2 | TRBV7-9 | TRBD1 | - | CASSPPTGPNTGELFF | TGTGCCAGCAGCCCACCGACAGGGCCTAACACCGGGGAGCTGTTTTTT
TRBJ2-1 | TRBV2 | - | few | CASSGDGFSYNEQFF | TGTGCCAGCAGTGGAGACGGCTTCTCCTACAATGAGCAGTTCTTC
TRBJ1-1 | TRBV24-1 | - | - | CATSDRDLTEAFF | TGTGCCACCAGTGATCGGGACTTGACTGAAGCTTTCTTT
TRBJ1-2 | TRBV7-3 | TRBD1 | - | CASSLNPGQGYGYTF | TGTGCCAGCAGCTTAAACCCGGGACAGGGATATGGCTACACCTTC
TRBJ1-4 | TRBV4-1 | TRBD1 | many | CASSQEGQNYEKLFF | TGCGCCAGCAGCCAAGAGGGACAGAATTATGAAAAACTGTTTTTT
TRBJ2-1 | TRBV12-5 | TRBD2 | - | CASALWRLAQTYNEQFF | TGTGCTAGTGCTCTTTGGAGACTAGCGCAAACCTACAATGAGCAGTTCTTC
TRBJ2-3 | TRBV12-3/TRBV12-4 | TRBD2 | - | CASSLSVLAGGPDTQYF | TGTGCCAGCAGTTTAAGTGTCCTAGCGGGGGGGCCAGATACGCAGTATTTT
TRBJ1-1 | TRBV7-9 | - | - | CASSSFGGTEAFF | TGTGCCAGCAGCTCCTTTGGGGGGACTGAAGCTTTCTTT
TRBJ2-3 | TRBV12-3/TRBV12-4 | - | many | CASSLNLLGDTQYF | TGTGCCAGCAGTTTAAACCTTCTGGGGGATACGCAGTATTTT
TRBJ2-3 | TRBV29-1 | - | - | CSVRDSRTDTQYF | TGCAGCGTGAGGGACTCCCGCACAGATACGCAGTATTTT
TRBJ2-1 | TRBV7-9 | TRBD2 | many | CASGWLAGTTYNEQFF | TGTGCCAGCGGATGGCTAGCGGGAACCACCTACAATGAGCAGTTCTTC
TRBJ2-6 | TRBV6-6 | - | - | CASDGVGANVLTF | TGTGCCAGCGATGGGGTTGGGGCCAACGTCCTGACTTTC
TRBJ2-1 | TRBV15 | - | many | CATSRGRVFNNEQFF | TGTGCCACCAGCAGGGGTAGGGTCTTCAACAATGAGCAGTTCTTC
TRBJ2-1 | TRBV19 | TRBD2 | - | CASKSGRGYNEQFF | TGTGCCAGTAAAAGCGGGAGGGGTTACAATGAGCAGTTCTTC
TRBJ2-5 | TRBV7-7 | TRBD1 | - | CASSPGQIETQYF | TGTGCTAGCAGCCCGGGACAGATAGAGACCCAGTACTTC
TRBJ2-1 | TRBV7-8 | - | few | CASSPLGGLRFF | TGTGCCAGCAGCCCCCTCGGGGGACTCCGGTTCTTC
TRBJ2-1 | TRBV11-2 | - | many | CASSHRSGQTNNEQFF | TGTGCCAGCAGCCACAGGAGCGGACAGACCAACAATGAGCAGTTCTTC
TRBJ2-1 | TRBV6-5 | - | - | CASAPFERTHEQFF | TGTGCCAGCGCCCCCTTTGAGAGAACCCATGAGCAGTTCTTC
TRBJ1-1 | TRBV11-1 | - | - | CASSPSDGGERAFF | TGTGCCAGCAGCCCCTCGGACGGGGGTGAGCGAGCTTTCTTT
TRBJ1-1 | TRBV29-1 | TRBD1 | - | CSVKYGTGLNTEAFF | TGCAGCGTGAAGTACGGGACAGGGCTGAACACTGAAGCTTTCTTT
TRBJ1-4 | TRBV29-1 | - | few | CSVAFPGINEKLFF | TGCAGCGTTGCTTTCCCAGGTATAAATGAAAAACTGTTTTTT
TRBJ1-2 | TRBV9 | - | many | CASSEGPIYGYTF | TGTGCCAGCAGCGAGGGACCGATCTATGGCTACACCTTC
TRBJ2-5 | TRBV9 | - | few | CASSEQGLQETQYF | TGTGCCAGCAGCGAACAGGGACTACAAGAGACCCAGTACTTC
TRBJ2-1 | TRBV12-3/TRBV12-4 | - | few | CASQTNFQGTTYNEQFF | TGTGCCAGCCAAACGAATTTCCAGGGTACTACCTACAATGAGCAGTTCTTC
TRBJ2-5 | TRBV29-1 | TRBD2 | - | CSVCSSGGTETQYF | TGCAGCGTTTGTTCTAGCGGGGGGACAGAGACCCAGTACTTC
TRBJ2-1 | TRBV10-2 | - | - | CASTENGPYNEQFF | TGCGCCAGCACCGAGAACGGGCCGTACAATGAGCAGTTCTTC
TRBJ2-6 | TRBV12-3/TRBV12-4 | - | many | CASSFAPSVFSGANVLTF | TGTGCCAGCAGTTTCGCCCCTAGCGTATTCTCTGGGGCCAACGTCCTGACTTTC
TRBJ1-3 | TRBV9 | - | few | CASSVVGASGNTIYF | TGTGCCAGCAGCGTAGTAGGGGCCTCTGGAAACACCATATATTTT
TRBJ1-3 | TRBV3-1 | - | many | CASSQVTGFSGNTIYF | TGTGCCAGCAGCCAAGTTACGGGCTTCTCTGGAAACACCATATATTTT
TRBJ2-5 | TRBV4-1 | TRBD2 | - | CASSQATIAGGQETQYF | TGCGCCAGCAGCCAGGCTACGATAGCGGGAGGGCAAGAGACCCAGTACTTC
TRBJ1-3 | TRBV7-8 | TRBD1 | few | CASRIRTGEGTIYF | TGTGCCAGCCGAATACGCACAGGGGAGGGCACCATATATTTT
TRBJ1-5 | TRBV30 | - | few | CAWSGEATSSNQPQHF | TGTGCCTGGAGTGGGGAGGCTACAAGTAGCAATCAGCCCCAGCATTTT
TRBJ2-1 | TRBV9 | - | many | CASSVRWEWNEQFF | TGTGCCAGCAGCGTAAGGTGGGAGTGGAATGAGCAGTTCTTC
TRBJ2-6 | TRBV7-2 | - | many | CASSAQGTANVLTF | TGTGCCAGCAGCGCCCAGGGGACGGCCAACGTCCTGACTTTC
TRBJ1-5 | TRBV20-1 | - | many | CSASRQQNSNQPQHF | TGCAGTGCTAGCAGGCAGCAAAATAGCAATCAGCCCCAGCATTTT
TRBJ2-1 | TRBV5-1 | TRBD1 | - | CASSWGQRDETQFF | TGCGCCAGCAGCTGGGGACAGAGGGACGAGACCCAGTTCTTC
TRBJ1-2 | TRBV29-1 | - | many | CSVEGGVNYGYTF | TGCAGCGTTGAAGGAGGGGTAAACTATGGCTACACCTTC
TRBJ2-3 | TRBV28 | - | - | CATGRAFITDTQYF | TGTGCCACCGGAAGGGCCTTCATCACAGATACGCAGTATTTT
TRBJ2-6 | TRBV12-3/TRBV12-4 | - | many | CASSLGGGGANVLTF | TGTGCCAGCAGTCTCGGGGGCGGTGGGGCCAACGTCCTGACTTTC
TRBJ2-3 | TRBV27 | - | - | CASSLSLTTADTQYF | TGTGCCAGCAGTTTATCGCTAACAACCGCAGATACGCAGTATTTT
TRBJ1-1 | TRBV12-3/TRBV12-4 | - | - | CASSLAGVEAFF | TGTGCCAGCAGTTTAGCCGGAGTTGAAGCTTTCTTT
TRBJ2-2 | TRBV27 | - | - | CASSWTANTGELFF | TGTGCCAGCAGCTGGACGGCGAACACCGGGGAGCTGTTTTTT
TRBJ1-3 | TRBV19 | - | few | CASSPTEGPGNTIYF | TGTGCCAGTAGCCCGACGGAGGGGCCTGGAAACACCATATATTTT
TRBJ2-7 | TRBV7-9 | - | - | CASSPSYEQYF | TGTGCCAGCAGCCCCTCCTACGAGCAGTACTTC
TRBJ2-1 | TRBV12-3/TRBV12-4 | TRBD2 | few | CASSTKRERRVNEQFF | TGTGCCAGCAGTACAAAGCGGGAACGTAGGGTCAATGAGCAGTTCTTC
TRBJ2-4 | TRBV5-1 | - | few | CASSGGNIQYF | TGCGCCAGCAGTGGGGGGAACATTCAGTACTTC
TRBJ2-3 | TRBV7-9 | TRBD2 | - | CASSLRLAGAYTDTQYF | TGTGCCAGCAGCCTTCGACTAGCGGGGGCTTACACAGATACGCAGTATTTT
TRBJ2-7 | TRBV7-8 | - | - | CASSLVGRTSYEQYF | TGTGCCAGCAGCTTAGTAGGACGTACGTCCTACGAGCAGTACTTC
TRBJ2-2 | TRBV14 | - | few | CASSQRYHTGELFF | TGTGCCAGCAGCCAAAGGTATCACACCGGGGAGCTGTTTTTT
TRBJ2-7 | TRBV12-3/TRBV12-4 | - | few | CASRGSTNSYEQYF | TGTGCCAGCAGGGGCTCAACGAACTCCTACGAGCAGTACTTC